The T cell receptor beta chain under discussion was sequenced for a study of follicular helper T cells after annual influenza vaccination. TCRB was sequenced at Survey level resolution. Measured with immunoSEQ multiplex PCR; TCRdb has only the in-frame clones, and not every one. The sample shows 5,500 to 7,000 clones, 70% to 90% of them seen only once. Time point defined: 2015-2016 season, 7 days after influenza vaccination. Trimming took 2 bases from V and 2 from J, leaving 15 bases between them. The CDR3 consists of 16 residues. Germline CDR1 and CDR2: SGHVS and FNYEAQ. The origin of this receptor is an adult who received the influenza vaccine. V gene TRBV7-6 combines with J gene TRBJ2-5, with a weak D call TRBD2 (5 bases). This sample comprised CXCR5+ CD38- circulating T follicular helper cells from blood, obtained 7 days after influenza vaccination. Specified subset: circulating Tfh, non-naive CD4+CXCR5+PD-1+ (ICOS+CD38+ or ICOS-CD38-). DNA for the CDR3: TGTGCCAGCAGCTTAATTGGTAGGCTAGCTCAAGAGACCCAGTACTTC. Protein: CASSLIGRLAQETQYF.